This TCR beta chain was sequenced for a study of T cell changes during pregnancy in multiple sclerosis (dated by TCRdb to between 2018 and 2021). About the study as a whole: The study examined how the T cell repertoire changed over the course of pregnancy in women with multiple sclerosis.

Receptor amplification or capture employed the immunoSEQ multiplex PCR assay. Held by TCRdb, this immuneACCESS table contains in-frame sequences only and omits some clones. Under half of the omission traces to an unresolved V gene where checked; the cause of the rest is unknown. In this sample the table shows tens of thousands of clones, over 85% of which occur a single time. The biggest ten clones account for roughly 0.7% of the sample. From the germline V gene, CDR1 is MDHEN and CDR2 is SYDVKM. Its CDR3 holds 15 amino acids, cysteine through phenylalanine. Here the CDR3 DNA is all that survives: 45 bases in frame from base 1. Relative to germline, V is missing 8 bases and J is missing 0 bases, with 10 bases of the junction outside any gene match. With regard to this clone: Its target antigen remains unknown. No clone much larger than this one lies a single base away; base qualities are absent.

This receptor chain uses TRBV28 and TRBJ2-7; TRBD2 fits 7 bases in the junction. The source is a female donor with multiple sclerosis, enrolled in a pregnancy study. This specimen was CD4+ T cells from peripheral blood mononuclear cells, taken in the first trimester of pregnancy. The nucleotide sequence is TGTGCCAGCTCCATCCCTAGCGGTAGCTCCTACGAGCAGTACTTC. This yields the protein CASSIPSGSSYEQYF.